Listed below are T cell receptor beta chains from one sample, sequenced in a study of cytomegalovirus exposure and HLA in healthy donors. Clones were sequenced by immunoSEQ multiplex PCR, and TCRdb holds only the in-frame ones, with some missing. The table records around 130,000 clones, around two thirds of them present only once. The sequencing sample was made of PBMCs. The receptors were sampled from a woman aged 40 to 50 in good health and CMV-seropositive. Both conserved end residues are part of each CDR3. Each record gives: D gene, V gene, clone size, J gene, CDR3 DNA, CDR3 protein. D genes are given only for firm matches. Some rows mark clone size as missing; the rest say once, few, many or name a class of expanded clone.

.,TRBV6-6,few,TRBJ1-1,TGTGCCAGCAGTTACTCGAGTGAAGCTTTCTTT,CASSYSSEAFF
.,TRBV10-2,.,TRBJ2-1,TGCGCCAGCAGCTTGCCCCCAGGAACCTCCTACAATGAGCAGTTCTTC,CASSLPPGTSYNEQFF
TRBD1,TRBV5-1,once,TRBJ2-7,TGCGCCAGCAGCAAGGGAGGGACAGGGACCACCTACGAGCAGTACTTC,CASSKGGTGTTYEQYF
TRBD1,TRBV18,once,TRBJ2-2,TGTGCCAGCTCATCAAGACAGGGAGTCGGGGAGCTGTTTTTT,CASSSRQGVGELFF
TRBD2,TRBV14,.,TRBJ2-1,TGTGCCAGCAGCCGTACCCCGGGACTAGCCCCCAATGAGCAGTTCTTC,CASSRTPGLAPNEQFF
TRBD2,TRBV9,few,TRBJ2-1,TGTGCCAGCAGCTCATCGGGGCTAGCGGGAGTAGTTGAGCAGTTCTTC,CASSSSGLAGVVEQFF
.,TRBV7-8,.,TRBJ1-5,TGTGCCAGCAGCTCGGACAGAAATCAGCCCCAGCATTTT,CASSSDRNQPQHF
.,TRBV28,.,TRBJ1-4,TGTGCCAGCAGTTTCCGGTCCATTAATGAAAAACTGTTTTTT,CASSFRSINEKLFF
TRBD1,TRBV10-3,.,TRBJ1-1,TGTGCCACCAATACAGGGGCGAACACTGAAGCTTTCTTT,CATNTGANTEAFF
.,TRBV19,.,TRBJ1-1,TGTGCCAGTAGGCCGGGGGGGCAAGGAGCTTTCTTT,CASRPGGQGAFF
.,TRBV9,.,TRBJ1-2,TGTGCCAGCAGCGTAGAAGGGGGGGCAGGCTACACCTTC,CASSVEGGAGYTF
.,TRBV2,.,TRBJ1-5,TGTGCCAGCAACAGGGAAAACAATCAGCCCCAGCATTTT,CASNRENNQPQHF
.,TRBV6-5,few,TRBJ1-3,TGTGCCAGCAGTGCCTACCAGGGATCTGGAAACACCATATATTTT,CASSAYQGSGNTIYF
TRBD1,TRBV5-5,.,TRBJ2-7,TGTGCCAGCAGCACACAGGGGGACGGGAGCTCCTACGAGCAGTACTTC,CASSTQGDGSSYEQYF
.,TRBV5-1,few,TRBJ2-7,TGCGCCAGCAGCTTGGGACAGAACTACGAGCAGTACTTC,CASSLGQNYEQYF
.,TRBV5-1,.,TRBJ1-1,TGCGCCAGCAGCTGGGCCCCGGGGGGTGGGACTGAAGCTTTCTTT,CASSWAPGGGTEAFF
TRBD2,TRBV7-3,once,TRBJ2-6,TGTGCCAGCAGCTTACGGCCCTTAGCGGGAGCCGACTCTGGGGCCAACGTCCTGACTTTC,CASSLRPLAGADSGANVLTF
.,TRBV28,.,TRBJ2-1,TGTGCCAGCAGCCCCTACGCCTTTTACAATGAGCAGTTCTTC,CASSPYAFYNEQFF
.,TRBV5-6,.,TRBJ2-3,TGTGCCAGCAGCTTGGATGGTAGCGGAACAGATACGCAGTATTTT,CASSLDGSGTDTQYF
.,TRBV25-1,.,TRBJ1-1,TGTGCCAGCAGAACAGGGAGGAACACTGAAGCTTTCTTT,CASRTGRNTEAFF
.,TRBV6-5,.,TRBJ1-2,TGTGCCAGCTGGGAGGGGCTCTTCGGCTACACCTTC,CASWEGLFGYTF
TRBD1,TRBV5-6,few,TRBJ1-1,TGTGCCAGCAGACCCCGACAGGGGGCAAATTTTGGCACTGAAGCTTTCTTT,CASRPRQGANFGTEAFF
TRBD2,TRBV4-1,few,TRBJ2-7,TGCGCCAGCAGCCAAGATTCTTTAGCGGGATTTGTGTACGAGCAGTACTTC,CASSQDSLAGFVYEQYF
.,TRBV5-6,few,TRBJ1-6,TGTGCCAGCAGCCAATCCGGGTGGGAGGGCACACTGGTCACCCTCCACTTT,CASSQSGWEGTLVTLHF
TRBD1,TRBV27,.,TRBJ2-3,TGTGCCAGCAGCCCAAGGACAGGGAGTACAGATACGCAGTATTTT,CASSPRTGSTDTQYF
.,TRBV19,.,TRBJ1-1,TGTGCCACGGGACTGAGGGGCACTGAAGCTTTCTTT,CATGLRGTEAFF
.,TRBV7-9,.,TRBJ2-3,TGTGCCAGCAGCTTAGCCTCGGGACTCCTCCACGGGGATACGCAGTATTTT,CASSLASGLLHGDTQYF
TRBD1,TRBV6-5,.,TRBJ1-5,TGTGCCAGCAGTTACTCGGGCACAGGGGTCGGTCAGCCCCAGCATTTT,CASSYSGTGVGQPQHF
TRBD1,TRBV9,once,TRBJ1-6,TGTGCCAGCAGCGTAGCCCTGGACAGGGAGGATTCACCCCTCCACTTT,CASSVALDREDSPLHF
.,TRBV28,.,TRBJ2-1,TGTGCCAGCAGGTTATTAGGGAAGGAGCGGTTTATCTACAATGAGCAGTTCTTC,CASRLLGKERFIYNEQFF
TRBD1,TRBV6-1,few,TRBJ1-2,TGTGCCAGCAGAGGGACAGAAAACTATGGCTACACCTTC,CASRGTENYGYTF
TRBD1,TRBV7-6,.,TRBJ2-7,TGTGCCAGCAGCTTTCCCGGGACAGGATTGAACGAGCAGTACTTC,CASSFPGTGLNEQYF
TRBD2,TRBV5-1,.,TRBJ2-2,TGCGCCAGCAGCCCCCTGGCGGGAGCGAACACCGGGGAGCTGTTTTTT,CASSPLAGANTGELFF
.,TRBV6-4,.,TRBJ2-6,TGTGCCAGGGACTTCTCTGGGGCCAACGTCCTGACTTTC,CARDFSGANVLTF
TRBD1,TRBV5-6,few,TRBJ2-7,TGTGCCAGCAGCCTTCCGGGGACAGGGGGCTACGAGCAGTACTTC,CASSLPGTGGYEQYF
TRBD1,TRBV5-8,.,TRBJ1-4,TGTGCCAGCAGCTTGGGGACAGGGGGCCGGGCTAATGAAAAACTGTTTTTT,CASSLGTGGRANEKLFF
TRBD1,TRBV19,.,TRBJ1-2,TGTGCCAGTGTGACAGGGGGCTATGGCTACACCTTC,CASVTGGYGYTF
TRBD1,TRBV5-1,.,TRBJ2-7,TGCGCCAGCAGCCGACAGGGGGCCCCCAACGAGCAGTACTTC,CASSRQGAPNEQYF
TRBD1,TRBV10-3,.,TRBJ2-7,TGTGCCATCAGTGCACAGGGGGTCTCCTACGAGCAGTACTTC,CAISAQGVSYEQYF
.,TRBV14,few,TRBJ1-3,TGTGCCAGCAGTCACAGAAACTCTGGAAACACCATATATTTT,CASSHRNSGNTIYF
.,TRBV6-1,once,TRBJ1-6,TGTGCCAGCAGTGAATCCACAGGCATCGGTTCACCCCTCCACTTT,CASSESTGIGSPLHF
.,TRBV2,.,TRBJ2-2,TGTGCCAGCAGTGGGAGAGGGGGAAGAAACACCGGGGAGCTGTTTTTT,CASSGRGGRNTGELFF
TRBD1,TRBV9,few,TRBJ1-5,TGTGCCAGCAGCGTAGGACAGGGTGGCAATCAGCCCCAGCATTTT,CASSVGQGGNQPQHF
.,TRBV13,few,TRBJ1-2,TGTGCCAGCAGCTTCAGGGCGGTAACTAACTATGGCTACACCTTC,CASSFRAVTNYGYTF
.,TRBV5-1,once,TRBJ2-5,TGCGCCAGCAGAACTGGAGAGGAGCAGTACTTC,CASRTGEEQYF
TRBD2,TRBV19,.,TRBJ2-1,TGTGCCAGTAGTTCACTAGCGGGGGTCTACAATGAGCAGTTCTTC,CASSSLAGVYNEQFF
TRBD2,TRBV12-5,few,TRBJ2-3,TGTGCTAGTGGTTTGGTATTACGGGGAGGGGCAGATACGCAGTATTTT,CASGLVLRGGADTQYF
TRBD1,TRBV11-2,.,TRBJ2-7,TGTGCCAGCAGCTCGTGGACAGGGGGGAGCTCCTACGAGCAGTACTTC,CASSSWTGGSSYEQYF
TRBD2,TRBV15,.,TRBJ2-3,TGTGCCACCAGCTTCGGACTAGCGGGAGGGGAGAGAGCAGATACGCAGTATTTT,CATSFGLAGGERADTQYF
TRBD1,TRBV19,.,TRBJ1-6,TGTGCCAGTAGTCCCTCGGACAGGGTCTCGGATTCACCCCTCCACTTT,CASSPSDRVSDSPLHF
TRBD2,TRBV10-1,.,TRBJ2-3,TGCGCCAGCAACCCAGCGGGGAACACAGATACGCAGTATTTT,CASNPAGNTDTQYF
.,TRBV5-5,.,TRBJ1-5,TGTGCCAGCAGCTTGTTGGGTGAGGGAATACAGCCCCAGCATTTT,CASSLLGEGIQPQHF
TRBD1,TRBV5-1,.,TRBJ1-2,TGCGCCAGCAGCATCTCCAGGGGGAGCGGCTACACCTTC,CASSISRGSGYTF
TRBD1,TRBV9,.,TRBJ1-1,TGTGCCAGCAGCCCCCTTGGGGCAGGGGGCGCGAGGACTGAAGCTTTCTTT,CASSPLGAGGARTEAFF
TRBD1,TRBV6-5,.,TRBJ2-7,TGTGCCAGCAGTAATCCGGGACAGGGCTACTACGAGCAGTACTTC,CASSNPGQGYYEQYF
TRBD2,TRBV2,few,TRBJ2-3,TGTGCCAGCAGTCAGCTAGCGGGGGCCACAGATACGCAGTATTTT,CASSQLAGATDTQYF
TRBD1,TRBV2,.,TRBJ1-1,TGTGCCAGCAGTGAAGGTTGGGCCGGGACAGGGGCCATCGAAGCTTTCTTT,CASSEGWAGTGAIEAFF
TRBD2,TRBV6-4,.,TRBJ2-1,TGTGCCAGCAGGGAGGGACTAGAGGGCCACAATGAGCAGTTCTTC,CASREGLEGHNEQFF
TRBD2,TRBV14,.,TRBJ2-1,TGTGCCAGCAGCCAAGAGGGGGGGAGCGGTGAGCAGTTCTTC,CASSQEGGSGEQFF
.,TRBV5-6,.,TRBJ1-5,TGTGCCAGCAGCTTGGGGGGGGTCAGAAGGGGCAATCAGCCCCAGCATTTT,CASSLGGVRRGNQPQHF